The TCR beta chain described here comes from a study of blood T cell repertoires in COVID-19. Study background: T cells, B-cell-depleted T cells, or PBMCs provided the cDNA or gDNA that served as material.

Germline V gene data show CDR1 as KGHSH and CDR2 as LQKENI. There are 14 residues in the CDR3. V lost 5 bases to trimming and J lost 0 bases; unmatched junction nucleotides: 3. TCRdb keeps only in-frame clones here, not all; method: immunoSEQ multiplex PCR. The sample records about 180,000 clones, roughly four fifths being singletons. Sequencing input: peripheral blood. The chain has TRBV18 and TRBJ2-7; 8 bases agree with TRBD1. The sequence derives from a woman in her seventies with COVID-19, enrolled during active disease. DNA for the CDR3: TGTGCCAGCTCAGACGGGACAGGCTCCTACGAGCAGTACTTC. Translating gives CASSDGTGSYEQYF.